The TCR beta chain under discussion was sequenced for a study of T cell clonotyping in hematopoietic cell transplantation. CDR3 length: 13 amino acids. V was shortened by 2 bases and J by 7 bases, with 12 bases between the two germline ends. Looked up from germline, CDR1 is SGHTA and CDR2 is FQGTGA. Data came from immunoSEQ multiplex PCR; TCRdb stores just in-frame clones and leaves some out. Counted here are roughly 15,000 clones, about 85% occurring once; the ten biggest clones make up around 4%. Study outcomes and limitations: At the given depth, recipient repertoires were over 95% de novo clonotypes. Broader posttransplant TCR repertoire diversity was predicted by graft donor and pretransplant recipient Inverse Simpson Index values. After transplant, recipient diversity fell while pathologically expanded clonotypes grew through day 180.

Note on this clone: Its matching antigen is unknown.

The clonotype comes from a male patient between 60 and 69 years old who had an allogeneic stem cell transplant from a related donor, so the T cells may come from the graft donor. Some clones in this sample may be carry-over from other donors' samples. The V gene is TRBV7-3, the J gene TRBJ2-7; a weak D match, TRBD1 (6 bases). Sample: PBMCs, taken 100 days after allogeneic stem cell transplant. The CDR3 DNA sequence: TGTGCCAGCAGCTTAGAGACAGGACGGGAGCAGTACTTC. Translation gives CASSLETGREQYF.